One and the same sample provided the 25 T cell receptor beta chains below, sequenced in a study of blood T cell repertoires in COVID-19. TCRdb's copy holds only in-frame clones and misses some; the assay was immunoSEQ multiplex PCR. This sample yields some 13,000 clones, of which approximately 86% are seen a single time; just over 50% belongs to the top ten. Sample: peripheral blood. These receptors all stem from a man at least 80 years old with acute or convalescent COVID-19.

The V gene is TRBV4-2, the J gene TRBJ1-2; D uncertain. The CDR3 has 12 residues. The V gene's germline CDR1 is LGHNA and CDR2 YNFKEQ. The germline V and J ends were trimmed by 0 bases and 7 bases, with 6 bases remaining between them. CDR3 sequence reads: CASSQDWSGYTF. CDR3 sequence (DNA): TGTGCCAGCAGCCAAGATTGGAGTGGCTACACCTTC.

CDR3 nucleotides: TGTGCCAGCAGCCAGGGAGGAGGGCACACTGAAGCTTTCTTT. Translating gives CASSQGGGHTEAFF. The rearrangement uses TRBV7-9 and TRBJ1-1, with D maybe TRBD1 (5 bases). Germline V gene lookup returns CDR1 SEHNR and CDR2 FQNEAQ (reference sequence). Trimming took off 5 bases at V and 3 bases at J, with 13 bases between the two ends. The CDR3 is 14 residues long.

The chain recombines TRBV11-2 with TRBJ1-4, with TRBD1 identical over 9 bases. The ends lost 8 bases at V and 7 bases at J; junction bases unmatched: 11. This CDR3 is built from 15 residues. The V gene's germline CDR1 is SGHAT and CDR2 FQNNGV. CDR3 sequence reads: CASDSSGTGSEKLFF. The CDR3 bases are TGTGCCAGCGACTCTTCCGGGACAGGGAGTGAAAAACTGTTTTTT.

V usage is TRBV10-3 and J usage is TRBJ1-2; possibly TRBD1 for D (5 bases). CDR3 length: 13 residues. CDR1 and CDR2 from the germline V gene are ENHRY and SYGVKD. The V end was cut by 2 bases, the J end by 3 bases, with 7 bases between. The CDR3 DNA is TGTGCCATCAGTGAGGACAGCGACTATGGCTACACCTTC. This sequence encodes CAISEDSDYGYTF.

The chain uses TRBV4-1 and TRBJ2-3, with D possibly being TRBD2 (6 bases). The CDR3 is 14 residues long. Trimming shortened V by 3 bases and J by 2 bases, and 9 bases separated the two germline ends. The germline V gene has CDR1 MGHRA and CDR2 YSYEKL. Written as DNA, the CDR3 is TGCGCCAGCAGCCAGGCGGGATCCACAGATACGCAGTATTTT. The encoded protein is CASSQAGSTDTQYF.

V usage is TRBV30 and J usage is TRBJ1-5; 7 bases fit TRBD1. Germline loops: CDR1 GTSNPN, CDR2 SVGIG (reference sequence). The J segment lost 2 bases and the V segment lost 5 bases, leaving 3 bases of the junction unmatched. This CDR3 is built from 13 residues. This chain's CDR3 is CAWATGGNQPQHF. The CDR3 DNA reads TGTGCCTGGGCAACAGGGGGCAATCAGCCCCAGCATTTT.

The chain has TRBV5-6 and TRBJ2-5, with D perhaps matching TRBD2 (6 bases). The V gene lost 0 bases and the J gene lost 4 bases, with 13 bases spanning the gap. The CDR3 sequence is 15 residues long. Germline CDR1 and CDR2: SGHDT and YYEEEE. The CDR3 sequence is CASSLGLGRGETQYF. The CDR3 DNA sequence: TGTGCCAGCAGCTTGGGACTAGGCCGCGGAGAGACCCAGTACTTC.

The chain carries TRBV7-9 and TRBJ2-5; 7 bases are shared with TRBD1. The germline gives CDR1 SEHNR, CDR2 FQNEAQ (reference sequence). V dropped 4 bases and J dropped 5; count of bases not matched to a gene: 7. CDR3 length: 14 residues. In DNA, the CDR3 is TGTGCCAGCAGCTCTCGGGACAGCCTGGAGACCCAGTACTTC. It is translated as CASSSRDSLETQYF. Combining the CDR3 with reference TRBV7-9 and TRBJ2-5 gives the whole variable domain DTGVSQNPRHKITKRGQNVTFRCDPISEHNRLYWYRQTLGQGPEFLTYFQNEAQLEKSRLLSDRFSAERPKGSFSTLEIQRTEQGDSAMYLCASSSRDSLETQYFGPGTRLLVL.

CDR3 DNA: TGTGCCAGCAGTCCCGGTCTACAGCACCAAGAGACCCAGTACTTC. Amino acids: CASSPGLQHQETQYF. V is TRBV3-1 (or the pseudogene TRBV3-2) and J is TRBJ2-5; D is ambiguous. Between the trimmed V and J ends, which lost 6 bases and 0 bases, there was a span of 14 bases. The CDR3 contains 15 residues. Germline loops: CDR1 LGHDT, CDR2 YNNKEL (reference sequence).

This chain joins TRBV6-6 and TRBJ1-5; D is uncertain. From germline, CDR1 is MNHNY and CDR2 SVGAGI (reference sequence). Trimming left V 2 bases short and J 1 base short, with 9 bases between. The length of the CDR3 is 15 residues. CDR3 DNA: TGTGCCAGCAGTTACGTAGGCGGGAGCAATCAGCCCCAGCATTTT. Protein product: CASSYVGGSNQPQHF.

The chain joins TRBV30 to TRBJ2-7; D possibly corresponds to TRBD2 (5 bases). CDR3 length: 17 amino acids. Trimming cost V 2 bases and J 4 bases, with 24 bases left between them. The germline CDR1 and CDR2 sequences are GTSNPN and SVGIG (reference sequence). The CDR3 sequence: CAWSQRAGGNVGYEQYF. CDR3 DNA: TGTGCCTGGAGTCAAAGGGCGGGCGGTAATGTCGGGTACGAGCAGTACTTC.

The genes are TRBV5-5 and TRBJ2-7; 7 bases are shared with TRBD1. In germline, CDR1 is SGHKS, CDR2 YYEKEE (reference sequence). The CDR3 spans 14 residues. The V and J ends lost 3 bases and 2 bases, in that order; junction bases with no gene match: 5. The CDR3 protein is CASSSPGQTYEQYF. CDR3 nucleotide sequence: TGTGCCAGCAGCTCCCCGGGACAGACCTACGAGCAGTACTTC.

The rearrangement joins TRBV5-1 to TRBJ2-1, with no clear D. Germline V gene data show CDR1 as SGHRS and CDR2 as YFSETQ. The CDR3 runs to 12 residues. Deletions cut 4 bases from V and 9 bases from J, with 11 bases between. CDR3 nucleotide sequence: TGCGCCAGCAGCCCTTCGGGTTTTGAGCAGTTCTTC. Translated, it gives CASSPSGFEQFF.

The chain joins TRBV7-6 to TRBJ2-3, with 8 bases lining up with TRBD1. Germline V gene lookup returns CDR1 SGHVS and CDR2 FNYEAQ. V trimming: 1 base; J trimming: 0 bases; junction bases outside the gene matches: 9. The CDR3 covers 18 residues. The CDR3 DNA reads as TGTGCCAGCAGCTTAGATCTGCCGGGACAGGTTAGCACAGATACGCAGTATTTT. The encoded protein is CASSLDLPGQVSTDTQYF.

The V call is TRBV2, the J call TRBJ2-7; TRBD1 aligns across 7 bases. The CDR3 contains 11 residues. Germline V CDR1 and CDR2: SNHLY, FYNNEI. V shed 7 bases, J shed 6 bases, and the junction held 3 bases outside the gene matches. This CDR3 reads CASNRGPEQYF. DNA of the CDR3: TGTGCCAGCAACAGGGGACCCGAGCAGTACTTC.

The rearrangement links TRBV5-4 to TRBJ1-1; D might be TRBD1 (5 bases). Germline assignment: CDR1 SGHNT and CDR2 YYREEE (reference sequence). The CDR3 loop spans 16 amino acids. Trimming removed 0 bases at V and 2 bases at J, with 14 bases between. CDR3 sequence: CASSLAPQGANTEAFF. CDR3 nucleotides: TGTGCCAGCAGCTTGGCCCCCCAGGGTGCAAACACTGAAGCTTTCTTT.

The V gene is TRBV24-1, the J gene TRBJ2-4; D may be TRBD1 (6 bases). The CDR3 runs to 19 residues. Trimming cost V 3 bases and J 0 bases, with 20 bases left between them. The V gene's germline CDR1 is KGHDR and CDR2 SFDVKD. The CDR3 region has the DNA TGTGCCACCAGTGATCTCAAACGAACAGGGCCACTAGCCAAAAACATTCAGTACTTC. Its translation is CATSDLKRTGPLAKNIQYF.

CDR3 DNA sequence: TGTGCCAGCAGTTACCAGACTAGCGGAGAGACCCAGTACTTC. Translated, it gives CASSYQTSGETQYF. The rearrangement uses TRBV6-5 and TRBJ2-5; 9 bases map to TRBD2. Germline V gene lookup returns CDR1 MNHEY and CDR2 SVGAGI. After removal of 2 bases from V and 4 bases from J, the junction contained 2 bases not matched to a gene. The CDR3 has 14 residues.

This rearrangement joins TRBV10-2 to TRBJ1-2, with unresolved D. The V and J ends lost 5 bases and 10 bases respectively, with 17 bases between them. Germline CDR1 reads WSHSY; CDR2 reads SAAADI. There are 13 residues in the CDR3. This CDR3 is CASSMWPTNDYTF. CDR3 sequence (DNA): TGCGCCAGCAGTATGTGGCCCACTAATGACTACACCTTC.

J is TRBJ1-3 and V is TRBV2; TRBD1 aligns across 8 bases. Germline-derived CDR1 and CDR2 are SNHLY and FYNNEI. CDR3 length equals 17 residues. V was clipped by 9 bases and J by 2 bases; unmatched bases: 15. CDR3 amino acids: CASTLGGTQGAGNTIYF. The CDR3 bases are TGTGCCAGTACTCTCGGTGGGACACAGGGGGCTGGAAACACCATATATTTT.

The genes are TRBV5-5 and TRBJ2-3, with D hard to call. V was shortened by 4 bases and J by 0 bases, with 18 bases between the two germline ends. Germline V lookup: CDR1 SGHKS, CDR2 YYEKEE (reference sequence). There are 17 residues in the CDR3. The CDR3 DNA reads as TGTGCCAGCAGCCGCCGGCGACGGGTCGATAGCACAGATACGCAGTATTTT. It yields the protein CASSRRRRVDSTDTQYF.

In this sample, this clone is medium-sized. The gene calls are TRBV2 and TRBJ2-3; D is possibly TRBD2 (5 bases). The CDR3 is 15 residues long. The germline CDR1 and CDR2 sequences are SNHLY and FYNNEI. V was cut by 11 bases and J by 0 bases, with 18 bases left in between. The CDR3 coding sequence is TGTGCCTGCCGGGATACTCGAATTAGCACAGATACGCAGTATTTT. This sequence encodes CACRDTRISTDTQYF.

The chain recombines TRBV6-1 with TRBJ1-5, with D maybe TRBD1 (6 bases). The CDR3 extends over 16 amino acids. Per germline, CDR1 MNHNS and CDR2 SASEGT. Trimming left V 2 bases short and J 2 bases short, with 13 bases between. As DNA, the CDR3 is TGTGCCAGCAGTGAATCGGGGGGCGCGGGCAATCAGCCCCAGCATTTT. This translates into CASSESGGAGNQPQHF.

The rearrangement links TRBV19 to TRBJ1-5; 8 bases are a match to TRBD1. CDR3 size: 15 residues. Germline V gene data show CDR1 as LNHDA and CDR2 as SQIVND (reference sequence). J gave up 3 bases and V 7 bases, and 8 bases lay outside the gene matches. The CDR3 sequence: CASTRDRSPNQPQHF. The DNA of the CDR3 is TGTGCCAGTACCCGGGACAGGAGTCCCAATCAGCCCCAGCATTTT. Full variable domain (missing parts from reference TRBV19 and TRBJ1-5): DGGITQSPKYLFRKEGQNVTLSCEQNLNHDAMYWYRQDPGQGLRLIYYSQIVNDFQKGDIAEGYSVSREKKESFPLTVTSAQKNPTAFYLCASTRDRSPNQPQHFGDGTRLSIL.

The chain combines TRBV10-3 with TRBJ1-1, with a tentative D call TRBD1 (5 bases). From germline, CDR1 is ENHRY and CDR2 SYGVKD. This CDR3 contains 12 residues. V was trimmed by 10 bases and J by 3 bases, leaving 12 bases between them. For the CDR3, the DNA is TGTGCCACCAGGTCGGGGGACACTGAAGCTTTCTTT. Its translation: CATRSGDTEAFF.